A single sample gave rise to the 28 T cell receptor beta chains below, sequenced in a study of T cell responses to AZD1222 COVID-19 vaccine. Profiled with immunoSEQ multiplex PCR; TCRdb holds only in-frame clones, not every one. The table includes about 100,000 clones, roughly 87% detected once. This specimen consisted of peripheral blood, obtained on day 0 of AZD1222 vaccination. These receptors were taken from an adult in good health.

The chain recombines TRBV2 with TRBJ2-1; the D is unclear. With 4 bases removed from V and 3 bases from J, the gap between germline ends came to 7 bases. Germline CDR1 and CDR2: SNHLY and FYNNEI. The length of the CDR3 is 13 residues. The CDR3 coding sequence is TGTGCCAGCAGTGCCCAGGTCTACAATGAGCAGTTCTTC. Encoded protein: CASSAQVYNEQFF.

V and J are TRBV12-5 and TRBJ1-2; D is unclear. The CDR3 loop spans 12 amino acids. The ends were cut back, 1 base at V and 7 bases at J, with 7 bases in the middle. In germline, CDR1 is LGHNT, CDR2 FRNRAP. CDR3 protein: CASGLAVGGYTF. The CDR3 coding sequence is TGTGCTAGTGGTTTGGCCGTGGGTGGCTACACCTTC.

The chain joins TRBV5-4 to TRBJ2-1, with 11 nucleotides matching TRBD1. CDR1 and CDR2 (germline): SGHNT, YYREEE (reference sequence). This CDR3 contains 16 residues. The ends lost 7 bases at V and 9 bases at J; junction bases unmatched: 15. Here the CDR3 reads CASVDPGTGGKGEQFF. CDR3 DNA sequence: TGTGCCAGCGTTGACCCCGGGACAGGGGGGAAGGGTGAGCAGTTCTTC.

The rearrangement uses TRBV5-6 and TRBJ2-3; D is tentatively TRBD1 or TRBD2 (5 bases each). V lost 4 bases, J lost 6 bases, and 18 bases lay in between. Germline assignment: CDR1 SGHDT and CDR2 YYEEEE. This CDR3 contains 15 residues. The CDR3 DNA is TGTGCCAGCAGCCCAGGTCTAGGGGAGCCGGATACGCAGTATTTT. The encoded protein is CASSPGLGEPDTQYF.

The chain links TRBV7-9 to TRBJ1-2, with D possibly being TRBD1 (6 bases). Germline V lookup: CDR1 SEHNR, CDR2 FQNEAQ (reference sequence). This CDR3 region has 13 residues. Trimming took off 3 bases at V and 3 bases at J, with 8 bases between the two ends. The DNA for the CDR3 is TGTGCCAGCAGCTTGGACAGCTACTATGGCTACACCTTC. The encoded protein is CASSLDSYYGYTF.

The chain has TRBV10-3 and TRBJ1-2, with D hard to call. The CDR3 covers 16 residues. Germline loops: CDR1 ENHRY, CDR2 SYGVKD. V lost 0 bases to trimming and J lost 5 bases, with 16 bases between them. The CDR3 coding sequence is TGTGCCATCAGTGAGTCGAGCATGGGGTCTTCATATGGCTACACCTTC. Translated, it gives CAISESSMGSSYGYTF.

The V gene is TRBV13, the J gene TRBJ1-2; 8 positions match TRBD1. The germline V gene encodes CDR1 PRHDT and CDR2 FYEKMQ (reference sequence). CDR3 length: 12 residues. V lost 7 bases and J lost 8; bases outside the gene matches: 6. CDR3 loop: CASIRRGLGYTF. As DNA, the CDR3 is TGTGCCAGCATTCGCAGGGGGCTCGGCTACACCTTC.

The CDR3 region has the DNA TGTGCCAGCAGCTCCAGGACAGGGAGGAATTCACCCCTCCACTTT. Protein product: CASSSRTGRNSPLHF. This sequence joins TRBV6-6 and TRBJ1-6, with TRBD1 matching over 8 bases. Germline V gene data show CDR1 as MNHNY and CDR2 as SVGAGI (reference sequence). V was clipped by 6 bases and J by 7 bases; unmatched bases: 8. This CDR3 spans 15 amino acids.

This chain links TRBV11-3 with TRBJ2-2; either TRBD1 or TRBD2 may supply D (5 bases each). V dropped 1 base and J dropped 7 bases, with 7 bases sitting between them. In germline, CDR1 is SGHNT, CDR2 YENEEA. The CDR3 covers 13 residues. CDR3 residues: CASSLGDHGELFF. The CDR3, as DNA: TGTGCCAGCAGCTTAGGGGACCACGGGGAGCTGTTTTTT.

A few counts support this clone. The V gene is TRBV11-3, the J gene TRBJ1-1; D is ambiguous. The CDR3 has 15 residues. Germline values: CDR1 SGHNT, CDR2 YENEEA. The CDR3 region has the DNA TGTGCTAGTGGAGACCTAGAACTATCGAACACTGAAGCTTTCTTT. Translation gives CASGDLELSNTEAFF.

The V gene is TRBV5-8, the J gene TRBJ2-5; no clear D. The CDR3 spans 13 residues. Trimming took off 4 bases at V and 2 bases at J, with 9 bases between the two ends. Germline V CDR1 and CDR2: SGHTS, YDEGEE. The CDR3 nucleotides read TGTGCCAGCAGCCTAGTGGGGCAAGAGACCCAGTACTTC. Protein product: CASSLVGQETQYF.

This rearrangement joins TRBV19 to TRBJ1-4; D gene unclear. CDR1 and CDR2 (germline): LNHDA, SQIVND (reference sequence). This CDR3 spans 15 amino acids. V was shortened by 5 bases and J by 3 bases, with 13 bases between the two germline ends. Here the CDR3 reads CASSFNMGANEKLFF. CDR3 DNA sequence: TGTGCCAGTAGTTTTAATATGGGAGCTAATGAAAAACTGTTTTTT.

A remark on this clone: A junction boundary mismatches the germline segment, possibly from a read error. This chain connects TRBV5-1 to TRBJ2-1, with D maybe TRBD2 (5 bases). The CDR3 extends over 13 amino acids. The germline gives CDR1 SGHRS, CDR2 YFSETQ. For the CDR3, the DNA is TGTGCCAGCAGCTTGGAGCGGAACAATGAGCAGTTCTTC. This sequence encodes CASSLERNNEQFF.

This clone was seen once. The chain uses TRBV7-8 and TRBJ1-2; no definite D call. V was cut by 5 bases and J by 12 bases, with 16 bases left in between. The germline V gene encodes CDR1 SGHVS and CDR2 FQNEAQ. This CDR3 is built from 12 residues. The CDR3 loop reads CASSPGGVSNTF. The CDR3 DNA is TGTGCCAGCAGCCCCGGTGGAGTGTCCAACACCTTC.

V gene TRBV6-1 combines with J gene TRBJ1-4; TRBD1 aligns across 7 bases. Trimming took 0 bases from V and 6 from J; bases not matched to a gene: 1. Germline-derived CDR1 and CDR2 are MNHNS and SASEGT. This CDR3 has 14 amino acids. This CDR3 reads CASSEAGGYEKLFF. The CDR3 DNA reads as TGTGCCAGCAGTGAAGCAGGGGGCTATGAAAAACTGTTTTTT.

The genes are TRBV9 and TRBJ1-2; D is unclear. Germline CDR1 SGDLS, CDR2 YYNGEE. With 0 bases removed from V and 8 bases from J, the gap between germline ends came to 8 bases. The CDR3 totals 12 residues. CDR3 in DNA: TGTGCCAGCAGCGTAGGGTGGTCCGGCTACACCTTC. Translation: CASSVGWSGYTF.

V is TRBV12-3 or TRBV12-4 and J is TRBJ2-7, with D hard to call. The CDR3 extends over 13 amino acids. Trimming removed 2 bases from V and 4 bases from J, with 9 bases in between. CDR3 bases: TGTGCCAGCAGTTTACTCCACGGATACGAGCAGTACTTC. Its translation: CASSLLHGYEQYF.

This rearrangement joins TRBV10-3 to TRBJ2-1; TRBD2 agrees at 7 bases. V was pared by 8 bases and J by 4 bases, with 2 bases of the junction left unmatched. The germline gives CDR1 ENHRY, CDR2 SYGVKD. CDR3 length: 12 residues. CDR3 DNA sequence: TGTGCCATCTGGCGGGGGTACAATGAGCAGTTCTTC. This translates into CAIWRGYNEQFF.

This clone was seen just once. The chain recombines TRBV12-5 with TRBJ1-3; the D is unclear. The germline V gene encodes CDR1 LGHNT and CDR2 FRNRAP. The CDR3 extends over 14 amino acids. The V end lost 4 bases, the J end lost 0 bases, and 7 bases lay between the germline ends. CDR3 loop: CASGYGNSGNTIYF. CDR3 nucleotide sequence: TGTGCTAGTGGTTATGGGAACTCTGGAAACACCATATATTTT.

The chain recombines TRBV19 with TRBJ2-2, with a possible D match to TRBD1 (6 bases). Germline V CDR1 and CDR2: LNHDA, SQIVND (reference sequence). Trimming removed 6 bases at V and 5 bases at J, with 13 bases between. The CDR3 covers 14 residues. This chain's CDR3 is CASSIQGSTGELFF. The CDR3 nucleotides read TGTGCCAGTAGCATCCAGGGGTCTACCGGGGAGCTGTTTTTT.

V is TRBV27 and J is TRBJ1-2, with 7 bases matching TRBD1. V lost 6 bases and J lost 7; bases outside the gene matches: 14. This CDR3 comprises 15 residues. Germline loops: CDR1 MNHEY, CDR2 SMNVEV (reference sequence). CDR3 amino acids: CASRRPGQLLGGYTF. Here the CDR3 DNA reads TGTGCCAGCAGACGCCCGGGACAGCTTTTGGGTGGCTACACCTTC.

This chain's CDR3 is CASSQDPPSGLQETQYF. The CDR3 nucleotides are TGCGCCAGCAGCCAAGATCCGCCTAGCGGTCTCCAAGAGACCCAGTACTTC. V usage is TRBV4-1 and J usage is TRBJ2-5; 7 nucleotides match TRBD2. J was trimmed by 1 base and V by 0 bases; bases with no gene match: 8. The germline gives CDR1 MGHRA, CDR2 YSYEKL. The CDR3 loop spans 17 amino acids.

The chain employs TRBV19 and TRBJ1-2; TRBD1 matches at 8 bases. Unmatched junction bases numbered 0, after V lost 1 base and J lost 5 bases. The CDR3 is made up of 13 amino acids. Per the germline V gene, CDR1 is LNHDA and CDR2 is SQIVND (reference sequence). The CDR3 sequence is CASSIGTGYGYTF. In DNA form, the CDR3 reads TGTGCCAGTAGTATAGGGACAGGGTATGGCTACACCTTC.

This chain joins TRBV6-2 or TRBV6-3 and TRBJ2-1; possibly TRBD2 for D (5 bases). The V gene's germline CDR1 is MNHEY and CDR2 SVGEGT. The CDR3 spans 15 residues. V lost 2 bases to trimming and J lost 6 bases, with 14 bases between them. The CDR3 loop reads CASSYISNRGNEQFF. The CDR3 DNA sequence: TGTGCCAGCAGTTACATTTCCAACCGGGGCAATGAGCAGTTCTTC.

The rearrangement links TRBV6-2 or TRBV6-3 to TRBJ1-2; D gene ambiguous. V was cut by 6 bases and J by 4 bases, with 18 bases left in between. There are 15 residues in the CDR3. Germline CDR1 MNHEY, CDR2 SVGEGT. This CDR3 reads CASSPADKPRYGYTF. In nucleotides, the CDR3 is TGTGCCAGCAGCCCAGCTGATAAACCACGCTATGGCTACACCTTC.

This chain joins TRBV7-2 and TRBJ1-2, with no clear D. The CDR3 loop spans 11 amino acids. Trimming left V 2 bases short and J 7 bases short, with 5 bases between. CDR1 and CDR2 from the germline V gene are SGHTA and FQGNSA. The CDR3 bases are TGTGCCAGCAGCTTATACGGTGGCTACACCTTC. Encoded protein: CASSLYGGYTF.

This chain links TRBV29-1 with TRBJ1-1; D perhaps matches TRBD1 (5 bases). The germline V gene encodes CDR1 SQVTM and CDR2 ANQGSEA. The V gene lost 3 bases and the J gene lost 3 bases, with 8 bases spanning the gap. This CDR3 contains 12 residues. CDR3 DNA: TGCAGCGTTGACAGGGCAGACACTGAAGCTTTCTTT. Its translation: CSVDRADTEAFF. The full variable domain, completed using reference TRBV29-1 and TRBJ1-1, is SAVISQKPSRDICQRGTSLTIQCQVDSQVTMMFWYRQQPGQSLTLIATANQGSEATYESGFVIDKFPISRPNLTFSTLTVSNMSPEDSSIYLCSVDRADTEAFFGQGTRLTVV.

A single count supports this clone. The chain combines TRBV12-3 or TRBV12-4 with TRBJ1-2; TRBD1 aligns across 7 bases. There are 13 residues in the CDR3. V gave up 8 bases and J gave up 0 bases; unmatched junction bases: 3. CDR3 bases: TGTGCCAGCTGGGACAGACCTAACTATGGCTACACCTTC. This gives the protein CASWDRPNYGYTF.